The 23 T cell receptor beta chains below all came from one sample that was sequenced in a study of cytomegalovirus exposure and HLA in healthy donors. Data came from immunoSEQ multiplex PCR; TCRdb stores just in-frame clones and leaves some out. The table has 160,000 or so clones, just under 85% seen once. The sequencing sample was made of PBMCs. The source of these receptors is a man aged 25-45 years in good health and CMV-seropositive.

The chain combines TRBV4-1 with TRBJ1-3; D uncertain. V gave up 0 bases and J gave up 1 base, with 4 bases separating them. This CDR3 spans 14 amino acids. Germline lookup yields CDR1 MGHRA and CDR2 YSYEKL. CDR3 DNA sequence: TGCGCCAGCAGCCAAGAGTATTCTGGAAACACCATATATTTT. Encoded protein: CASSQEYSGNTIYF.

The CDR3 is CASSQDRTGSLVQNEQFF. DNA of the CDR3: TGCGCCAGCAGCCAAGATCGGACAGGGAGTTTGGTTCAGAATGAGCAGTTCTTC. The chain recombines TRBV4-3 with TRBJ2-1, with 8 positions matching TRBD1. Looked up from germline, CDR1 is LGHNA and CDR2 is YSLEER. J gave up 7 bases and V 0 bases, and 14 bases lay outside the gene matches. The CDR3 is 18 amino acids.

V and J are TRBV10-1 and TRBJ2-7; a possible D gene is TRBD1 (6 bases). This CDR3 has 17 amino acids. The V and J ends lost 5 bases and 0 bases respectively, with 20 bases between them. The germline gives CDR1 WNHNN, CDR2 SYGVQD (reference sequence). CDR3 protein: CASSPQSTGSNSYEQYF. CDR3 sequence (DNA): TGCGCCAGCAGTCCACAATCTACAGGGTCGAACTCCTACGAGCAGTACTTC.

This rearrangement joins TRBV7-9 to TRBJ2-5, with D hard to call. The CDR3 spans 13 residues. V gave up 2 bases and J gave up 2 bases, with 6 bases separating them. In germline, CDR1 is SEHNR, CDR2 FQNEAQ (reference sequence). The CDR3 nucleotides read TGTGCCAGCAGCTTACGGTCTCAAGAGACCCAGTACTTC. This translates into CASSLRSQETQYF.

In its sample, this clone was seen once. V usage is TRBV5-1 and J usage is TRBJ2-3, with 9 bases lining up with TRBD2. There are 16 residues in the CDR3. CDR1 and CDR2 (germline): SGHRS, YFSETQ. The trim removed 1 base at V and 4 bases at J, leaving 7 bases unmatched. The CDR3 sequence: CASSLFAGGLADTQYF. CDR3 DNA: TGCGCCAGCAGCTTGTTCGCGGGGGGGCTTGCAGATACGCAGTATTTT.

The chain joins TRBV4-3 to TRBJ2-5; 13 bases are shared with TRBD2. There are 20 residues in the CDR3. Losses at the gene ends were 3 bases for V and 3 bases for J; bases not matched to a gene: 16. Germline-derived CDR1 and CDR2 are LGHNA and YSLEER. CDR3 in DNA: TGCGCCAGCAGCCAGCCTACTAGCGGGGGGGCCCCAACCTTGAAAGAGACCCAGTACTTC. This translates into CASSQPTSGGAPTLKETQYF.

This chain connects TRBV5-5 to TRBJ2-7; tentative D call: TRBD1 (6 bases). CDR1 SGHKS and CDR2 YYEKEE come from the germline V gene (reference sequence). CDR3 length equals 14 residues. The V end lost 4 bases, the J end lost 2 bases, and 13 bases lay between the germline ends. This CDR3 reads CASSRDKTTYEQYF. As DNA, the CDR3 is TGTGCCAGCAGCCGGGACAAAACTACCTACGAGCAGTACTTC.

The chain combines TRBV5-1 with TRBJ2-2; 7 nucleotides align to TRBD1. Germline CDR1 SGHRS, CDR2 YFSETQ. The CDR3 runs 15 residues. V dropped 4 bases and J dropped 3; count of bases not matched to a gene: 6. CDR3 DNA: TGCGCCAGCAGCCGGGACAGCGCCTACACCGGGGAGCTGTTTTTT. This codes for CASSRDSAYTGELFF.

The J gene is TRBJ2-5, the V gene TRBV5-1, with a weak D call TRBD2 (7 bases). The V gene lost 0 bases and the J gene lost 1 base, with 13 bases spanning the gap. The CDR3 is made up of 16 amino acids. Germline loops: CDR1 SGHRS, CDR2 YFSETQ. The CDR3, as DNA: TGCGCCAGCAGCTTGGGGGCGGGGGCCCTCCAAGAGACCCAGTACTTC. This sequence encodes CASSLGAGALQETQYF.

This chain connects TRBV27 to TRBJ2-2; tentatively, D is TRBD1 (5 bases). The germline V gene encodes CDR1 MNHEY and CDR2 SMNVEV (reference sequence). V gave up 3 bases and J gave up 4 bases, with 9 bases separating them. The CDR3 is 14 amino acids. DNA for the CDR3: TGTGCCAGCAGTTTCCCCAGGGCCACCGGGGAGCTGTTTTTT. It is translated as CASSFPRATGELFF.

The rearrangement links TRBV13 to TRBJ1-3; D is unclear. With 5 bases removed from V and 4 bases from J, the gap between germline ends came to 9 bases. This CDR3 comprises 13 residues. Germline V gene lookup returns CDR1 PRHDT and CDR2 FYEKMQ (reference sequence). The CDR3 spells CASSPSGGNTIYF. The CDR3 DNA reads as TGTGCCAGCAGCCCTTCGGGGGGAAACACCATATATTTT.

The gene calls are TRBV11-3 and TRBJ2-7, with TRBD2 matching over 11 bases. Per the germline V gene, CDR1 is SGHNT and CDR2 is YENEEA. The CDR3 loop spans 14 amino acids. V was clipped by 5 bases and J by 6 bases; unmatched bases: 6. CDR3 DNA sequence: TGTGCCAGCAGCATCCCGACTAGCGGGGCCGAGCAGTACTTC. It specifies CASSIPTSGAEQYF.

The chain's CDR3 is CASSPSGGESYEQYF. CDR3 DNA: TGCGCCAGCAGTCCGAGCGGGGGGGAATCCTACGAGCAGTACTTC. This rearrangement joins TRBV5-1 to TRBJ2-7, with 10 bases that match TRBD2. Germline CDR1 is SGHRS and CDR2 is YFSETQ. The junction had 6 bases not matched to a gene; V was cut back by 5 bases and J by 1 base. The CDR3 is 15 amino acids. Supplemented by reference TRBV5-1 and TRBJ2-7, the full variable domain reads KAGVTQTPRYLIKTRGQQVTLSCSPISGHRSVSWYQQTPGQGLQFLFEYFSETQRNKGNFPGRFSGRQFSNSRSEMNVSTLELGDSALYLCASSPSGGESYEQYFGPGTRLTVT.

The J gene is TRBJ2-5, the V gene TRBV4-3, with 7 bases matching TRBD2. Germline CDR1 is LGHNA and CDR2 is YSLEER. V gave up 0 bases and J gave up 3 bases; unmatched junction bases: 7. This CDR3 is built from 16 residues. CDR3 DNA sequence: TGCGCCAGCAGCCAAGATGGGGAAGGGACTAAAGAGACCCAGTACTTC. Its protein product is CASSQDGEGTKETQYF.

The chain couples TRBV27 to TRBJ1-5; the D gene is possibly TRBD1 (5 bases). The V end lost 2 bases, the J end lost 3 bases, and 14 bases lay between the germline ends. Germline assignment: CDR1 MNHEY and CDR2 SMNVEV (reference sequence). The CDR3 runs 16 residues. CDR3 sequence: CASSLGSRGNNQPQHF. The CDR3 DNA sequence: TGTGCCAGCAGTTTAGGGTCACGGGGGAACAATCAGCCCCAGCATTTT.

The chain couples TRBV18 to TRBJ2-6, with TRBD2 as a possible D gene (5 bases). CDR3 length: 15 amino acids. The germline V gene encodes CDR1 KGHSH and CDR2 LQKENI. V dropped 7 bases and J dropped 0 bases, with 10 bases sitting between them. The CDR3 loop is CASFTGSSGANVLTF. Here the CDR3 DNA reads TGTGCCAGCTTCACGGGGAGCTCTGGGGCCAACGTCCTGACTTTC.

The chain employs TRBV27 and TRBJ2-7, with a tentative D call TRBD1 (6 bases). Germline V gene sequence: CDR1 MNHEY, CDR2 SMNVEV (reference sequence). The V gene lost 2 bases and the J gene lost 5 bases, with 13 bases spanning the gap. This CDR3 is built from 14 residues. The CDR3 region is CASSLTGWLDEQYF. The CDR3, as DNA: TGTGCCAGCAGTTTAACAGGGTGGTTGGACGAGCAGTACTTC.

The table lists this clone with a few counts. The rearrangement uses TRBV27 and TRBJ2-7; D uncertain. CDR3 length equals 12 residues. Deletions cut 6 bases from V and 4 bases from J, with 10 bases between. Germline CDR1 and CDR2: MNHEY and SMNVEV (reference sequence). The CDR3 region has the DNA TGTGCCAGCAGAGCTTCTCGGTACGAGCAGTACTTC. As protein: CASRASRYEQYF.

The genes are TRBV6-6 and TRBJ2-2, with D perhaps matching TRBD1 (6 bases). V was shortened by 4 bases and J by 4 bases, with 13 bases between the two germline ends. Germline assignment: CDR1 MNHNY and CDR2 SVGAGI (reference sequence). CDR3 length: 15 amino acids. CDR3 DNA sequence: TGTGCCAGCAGTTTCGTAACAGGGTCCACCGGGGAGCTGTTTTTT. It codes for CASSFVTGSTGELFF.

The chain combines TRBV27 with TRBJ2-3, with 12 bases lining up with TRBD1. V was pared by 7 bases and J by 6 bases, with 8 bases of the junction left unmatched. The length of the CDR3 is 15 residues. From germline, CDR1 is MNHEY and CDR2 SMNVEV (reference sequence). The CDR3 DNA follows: TGTGCCAGCACCTCGGGACAGGGGGCGGCGGATACGCAGTATTTT. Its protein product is CASTSGQGAADTQYF.

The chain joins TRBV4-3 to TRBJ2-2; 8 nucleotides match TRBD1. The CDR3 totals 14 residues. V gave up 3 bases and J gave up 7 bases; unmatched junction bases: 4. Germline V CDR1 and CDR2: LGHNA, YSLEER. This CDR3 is CASSQTTGVGELFF. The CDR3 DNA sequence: TGCGCCAGCAGCCAGACGACAGGGGTCGGGGAGCTGTTTTTT.

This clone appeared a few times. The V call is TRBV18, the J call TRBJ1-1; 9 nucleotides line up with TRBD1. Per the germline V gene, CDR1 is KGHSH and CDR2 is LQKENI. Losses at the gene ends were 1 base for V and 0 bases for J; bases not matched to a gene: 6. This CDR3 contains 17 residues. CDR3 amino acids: CASSPQEGQGMNTEAFF. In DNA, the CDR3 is TGTGCCAGCTCACCACAAGAGGGACAGGGAATGAACACTGAAGCTTTCTTT.

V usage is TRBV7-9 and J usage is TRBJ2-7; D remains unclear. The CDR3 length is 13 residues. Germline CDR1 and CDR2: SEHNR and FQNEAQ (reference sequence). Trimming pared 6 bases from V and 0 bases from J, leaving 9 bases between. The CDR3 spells CASRRLTSYEQYF. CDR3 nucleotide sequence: TGTGCCAGCAGAAGACTGACCTCCTACGAGCAGTACTTC.